Listed below are T cell receptor beta chains from one sample, sequenced in a study of blood T cells in healthy people across ages. TCRdb analysed the 5' RACE reads with MiXCR anew, one entry per CDR3 protein. The profile shows over 600,000 distinct CDR3 sequences, 20% to 25% of them singletons. Material: blood. These receptors originate from a man between 65 and 85 years old in good health. Each CDR3 is given with its conserved first and last residue. The order of the fields is V gene, D gene, J gene, clone size, CDR3 protein, CDR3 DNA. D genes are given only for firm matches. The size of a clone is reported for some rows only, either as once, few or many, or as a class for expanded clones.

>TRBV5-1|.|TRBJ2-5|.
CASSLSGSYQETQYF
TGCGCCAGCAGCTTGTCCGGGTCGTACCAAGAGACCCAGTACTTC
>TRBV9|.|TRBJ1-1|few
CASSGLKGKAFF
TGTGCCAGCAGCGGCCTCAAGGGCAAAGCTTTCTTT
>TRBV29-1|.|TRBJ2-7|.
CSASTGTALHEQYF
TGCAGCGCCTCGACCGGGACGGCGTTACACGAGCAGTACTTC
>TRBV13|.|TRBJ2-7|.
CASSPPSGVSYEQYF
TGTGCCAGCAGCCCACCCTCGGGGGTCTCCTACGAGCAGTACTTC
>TRBV11-2|.|TRBJ2-5|many
CASSLVFGGPGGETQYF
TGTGCCAGCAGCTTAGTTTTCGGGGGTCCAGGGGGGGAGACCCAGTACTTC
>TRBV20-1|.|TRBJ2-1|.
CSAPIGLGYNEQFF
TGCAGTGCTCCAATTGGGCTGGGGTACAATGAGCAGTTCTTC
>TRBV18|.|TRBJ2-1|many
CASSPSSGLVRLDEQFF
TGTGCCAGCTCACCGTCATCGGGATTAGTTAGGTTGGATGAGCAGTTCTTC
>TRBV6-1|TRBD1|TRBJ1-2|few
CASSEVVAGGDGYTF
TGTGCCAGCAGTGAAGTGGTGGCAGGGGGCGATGGCTACACCTTC
>TRBV20-1|TRBD1|TRBJ1-1|.
CSAAEGGGGTEAFF
TGCAGTGCTGCTGAGGGAGGGGGCGGCACTGAAGCTTTCTTT
>TRBV20-1|TRBD2|TRBJ2-1|.
CSAERASGRNREQFF
TGCAGTGCCGAACGGGCTAGCGGGAGAAATAGGGAGCAGTTCTTC
>TRBV11-2|TRBD2|TRBJ2-5|once
CASSLDSRGGETQYF
TGTGCCAGCAGCTTAGATAGTAGGGGAGGGGAGACCCAGTACTTC
>TRBV5-5|TRBD1|TRBJ1-1|few
CASSLAETGVGLDTEAFF
TGTGCCAGCAGCTTGGCCGAAACAGGGGTGGGTTTGGACACTGAAGCTTTCTTT
>TRBV6-1|TRBD2|TRBJ2-5|.
CASSRGTSGRGETQYF
TGTGCCAGCAGCCGCGGGACTAGCGGGAGAGGGGAGACCCAGTACTTC
>TRBV29-1|.|TRBJ1-2|few
CSVEMGGPLYGYTF
TGCAGCGTTGAAATGGGGGGTCCCCTCTATGGCTACACCTTC
>TRBV21-1|.|TRBJ2-3|many
CASIGSREFTDTQYF
TGTGCCAGCATAGGGTCCAGGGAGTTTACAGATACGCAGTATTTT
>TRBV6-5|.|TRBJ1-1|.
CASSYRDFTEAFF
TGTGCCAGCAGTTACAGGGATTTCACTGAAGCTTTCTTT
>TRBV20-1|.|TRBJ2-5|few
CSPLMGGETQYF
TGCAGTCCACTCATGGGGGGTGAGACCCAGTACTTC
>TRBV4-1|.|TRBJ1-4|few
CASSQEGPFGEKLFF
TGCGCCAGCAGCCAAGAGGGCCCCTTCGGAGAAAAACTGTTTTTT
>TRBV20-1|.|TRBJ2-3|many
CSARGGDTQYF
TGCAGTGCAAGGGGGGGAGATACGCAGTATTTT
>TRBV7-2|.|TRBJ2-5|.
CASSANRDYAQYF
TGTGCCAGCAGCGCTAACAGGGATTACGCCCAGTACTTC
>TRBV5-1|.|TRBJ2-5|few
CASNLGGVETQYF
TGCGCCAGCAACCTCGGAGGGGTGGAGACCCAGTACTTC
>TRBV10-3|TRBD1|TRBJ1-3|.
CAIRGTGYGNTIYF
TGTGCCATCAGGGGGACAGGGTATGGAAACACCATATATTTT
>TRBV5-6|TRBD2|TRBJ2-1|.
CASSLLSGTEQFF
TGTGCCAGCAGCTTGCTTAGCGGGACTGAGCAGTTCTTC
>TRBV6-6|.|TRBJ2-7|.
CASSYDRQYEQYF
TGTGCCAGCAGTTACGACAGGCAATACGAGCAGTACTTC
>TRBV21-1|.|TRBJ2-7|few
CASKSPPPEQYF
TGTGCCAGCAAGTCTCCGCCCCCCGAGCAGTACTTC
>TRBV10-3|.|TRBJ1-5|few
CAISESGNNQPQHF
TGTGCCATCAGTGAATCAGGAAACAATCAGCCCCAGCATTTT
>TRBV20-1|.|TRBJ1-2|few
CSAISHYGYTF
TGCAGTGCTATCAGTCACTATGGCTACACCTTC
>TRBV2|.|TRBJ2-7|.
CASSVQPYEQYF
TGTGCCAGCAGTGTCCAGCCCTACGAGCAGTACTTC
>TRBV28|.|TRBJ2-5|few
CASSPLTLETQYF
TGTGCCAGCAGTCCCCTGACCCTTGAGACCCAGTACTTC
>TRBV12-3/TRBV12-4|TRBD2|TRBJ2-3|.
CASSSASGIADTQYF
TGTGCCAGCAGTTCGGCTAGCGGGATAGCAGATACGCAGTATTTT
>TRBV29-1|TRBD1|TRBJ2-1|.
CSAKPRQGKNEQFF
TGCAGCGCCAAACCACGACAGGGGAAGAATGAGCAGTTCTTC
>TRBV29-1|.|TRBJ1-4|many
CSVEESEAGQFF
TGCAGCGTTGAAGAATCGGAGGCAGGACAGTTTTTT
>TRBV6-2/TRBV6-3|TRBD1|TRBJ2-3|few
CASRDRGGKTDTQYF
TGTGCCAGCAGGGACAGGGGAGGGAAAACAGATACGCAGTATTTT
>TRBV3-1|.|TRBJ2-7|few
CASSQDPGRYEQYF
TGTGCCAGCAGCCAAGACCCGGGACGCTACGAGCAGTACTTC
>TRBV7-9|.|TRBJ2-3|few
CASSFLLDTQYF
TGTGCCAGCAGCTTTTTGTTAGATACGCAGTATTTT
>TRBV28|TRBD2|TRBJ2-7|.
CASSFVSGKGSYEQYF
TGTGCCAGCAGTTTCGTTAGCGGGAAGGGATCCTACGAGCAGTACTTC
>TRBV5-1|.|TRBJ2-7|.
CASSRTRESSYEQYF
TGCGCCAGCAGCAGAACCAGGGAGAGCTCCTACGAGCAGTACTTC
>TRBV7-2|TRBD2|TRBJ2-3|.
CASSLSGGRYGDTQYF
TGTGCCAGCAGCTTATCAGGCGGGAGGTATGGAGATACGCAGTATTTT
>TRBV5-1|TRBD2|TRBJ2-1|.
CVSSLDSGGHNEQFF
TGCGTCAGCAGCTTGGATAGCGGGGGCCACAATGAGCAGTTCTTC
>TRBV20-1|.|TRBJ2-7|few
CSARDTTGLWVQYF
TGCAGTGCTAGAGATACCACAGGGTTGTGGGTGCAGTACTTC
>TRBV24-1|.|TRBJ2-3|few
CATSDPKGDSTDTQYF
TGTGCCACCAGTGATCCTAAGGGAGATAGCACAGATACGCAGTATTTT
>TRBV20-1|.|TRBJ1-2|.
CSARDATRYGYTF
TGCAGTGCTAGAGATGCGACCCGTTATGGCTACACCTTC
>TRBV11-1|TRBD2|TRBJ2-1|.
CASSSGLAGSGEQFF
TGTGCCAGCAGCTCGGGACTAGCGGGGTCTGGTGAGCAGTTCTTC
>TRBV4-1|TRBD1|TRBJ1-6|few
CASSVVGQGAWNSPLHF
TGCGCCAGCAGCGTTGTAGGACAGGGGGCTTGGAATTCACCCCTCCACTTT
>TRBV20-1|TRBD2|TRBJ2-7|many
CSAKRLAATLPYEQYF
TGCAGTGCCAAAAGACTAGCGGCCACCCTCCCCTACGAGCAGTACTTC
>TRBV7-9|TRBD1|TRBJ2-7|.
CASSLEGTGGRREQYF
TGTGCCAGCAGCTTAGAGGGGACAGGGGGAAGGCGCGAGCAGTACTTC
>TRBV2|.|TRBJ1-2|.
CASNLRGNYGYTF
TGTGCCAGCAACTTACGGGGCAACTATGGCTACACCTTC
>TRBV5-1|.|TRBJ1-1|.
CASSLVQPMNTEAFF
TGCGCCAGCAGCTTGGTACAGCCCATGAACACTGAAGCTTTCTTT
>TRBV12-3/TRBV12-4|TRBD1|TRBJ2-3|.
CASSFGGQGTDAQYF
TGTGCCAGCAGTTTCGGAGGACAGGGCACAGATGCGCAGTATTTT
>TRBV5-1|.|TRBJ2-2|.
CASSLDWASYTGELFF
TGCGCCAGCAGCTTGGATTGGGCGAGCTACACCGGGGAGCTGTTTTTT
>TRBV20-1|TRBD1|TRBJ1-4|.
CSAKSLQGDSTNEKLFF
TGCAGTGCTAAGTCCCTCCAGGGGGATTCAACTAATGAAAAACTGTTTTTT
>TRBV18|TRBD2|TRBJ2-1|.
CVSSPLAGAYNEQFF
TGTGTCAGCTCACCACTAGCGGGGGCCTACAATGAGCAGTTCTTC
>TRBV3-1|TRBD2|TRBJ2-7|.
CASSHRGGTSYEQYF
TGTGCCAGCAGCCATCGGGGGGGCACCTCCTACGAGCAGTACTTC
>TRBV7-8|.|TRBJ2-3|few
CASSPPTGLSTDTQYF
TGTGCCAGCAGCCCGCCGACGGGGTTAAGCACAGATACGCAGTATTTT
>TRBV24-1|TRBD1|TRBJ2-1|few
CATSDRDRGNEQFF
TGTGCCACCAGTGATCGGGACAGGGGCAATGAGCAGTTCTTC
>TRBV5-1|TRBD1|TRBJ2-2|.
CASSLVQGDTGELFF
TGCGCCAGCAGCTTGGTTCAGGGGGACACCGGGGAGCTGTTTTTT
>TRBV7-9|.|TRBJ2-5|.
CASSPTYSSLPGTQYF
TGTGCCAGCAGCCCGACTTATTCTAGCTTACCGGGGACCCAGTACTTC
>TRBV29-1|.|TRBJ2-7|few
CSVAPAGSEQYF
TGCAGCGTTGCCCCAGCAGGGAGCGAGCAGTACTTC
>TRBV20-1|.|TRBJ2-1|few
CSASRLGDYNEQFF
TGCAGTGCTAGTAGACTAGGGGACTACAATGAGCAGTTCTTC